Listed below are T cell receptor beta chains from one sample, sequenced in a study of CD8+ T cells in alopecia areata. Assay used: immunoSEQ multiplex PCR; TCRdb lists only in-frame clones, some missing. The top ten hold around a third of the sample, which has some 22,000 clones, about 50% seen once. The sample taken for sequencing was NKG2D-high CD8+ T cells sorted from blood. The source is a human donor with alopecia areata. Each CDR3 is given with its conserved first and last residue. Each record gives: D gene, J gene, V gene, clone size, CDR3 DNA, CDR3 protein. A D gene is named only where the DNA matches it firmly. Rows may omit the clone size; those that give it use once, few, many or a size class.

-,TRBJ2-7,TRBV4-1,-,TGCGCCAGCAGCCAAGGGGGCTTCGAGCAGTACTTC,CASSQGGFEQYF
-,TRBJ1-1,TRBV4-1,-,TGCGCCAGCAGCCATTATTCGGGACAAGAAGCTTTCTTT,CASSHYSGQEAFF
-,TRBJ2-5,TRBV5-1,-,TGCGCCAGCAGCTTGTCAATTCAAGAGACCCAGTACTTC,CASSLSIQETQYF
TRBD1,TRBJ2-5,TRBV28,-,TGTGCCAGCAGTTTCGATTTGGGACAGGGTTTGGATGGGGCATCGGAGACCCAGTACTTC,CASSFDLGQGLDGASETQYF
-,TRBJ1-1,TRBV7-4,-,TGTGCCAGCAGCCCCTCGTTTGGGACTGAAGCTTTCTTT,CASSPSFGTEAFF
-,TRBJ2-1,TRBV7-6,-,TGTGCCAGCAGCTTAGAAGCGGCAGGCTCCTACAATGAGCAGTTCTTC,CASSLEAAGSYNEQFF
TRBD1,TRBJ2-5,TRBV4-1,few,TGCGCCAGCAGCCAGGCAGGGGGCTCAGGGGAGACCCAGTACTTC,CASSQAGGSGETQYF
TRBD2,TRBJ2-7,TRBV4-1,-,TGCGCCAGCAGCCAAGTCATCACCGGGACTAGCGGCTACGAGCAGTACTTC,CASSQVITGTSGYEQYF
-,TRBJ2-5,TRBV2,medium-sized,TGTGCCAGCAGTGACGGTCTCGCCGTGGGAGAGACCCAGTACTTC,CASSDGLAVGETQYF
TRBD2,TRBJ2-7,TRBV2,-,TGTGCCAGCAGTGGGGGATTGGCGGGAGCAACCGAGCAGTACTTC,CASSGGLAGATEQYF
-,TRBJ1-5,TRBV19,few,TGTGCCAGTAGTATTTCAAGTTATAGCAATCAGCCCCAGCATTTT,CASSISSYSNQPQHF
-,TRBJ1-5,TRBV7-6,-,TGTGCCAGCAGCTTAAGGGGTGCGGAGCCTGATAGCAATCAGCCCCAGCATTTT,CASSLRGAEPDSNQPQHF
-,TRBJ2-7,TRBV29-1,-,TGCAGCGTTGATCCACCGGGAGATTACGAGCAGTACTTC,CSVDPPGDYEQYF
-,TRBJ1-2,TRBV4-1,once,TGCGCCAGCAGCCACGCCGACCCGGGGACCGACTATGGCTACACCTTC,CASSHADPGTDYGYTF
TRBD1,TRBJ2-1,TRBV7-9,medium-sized,TGTGCCAGCAGCAGAACCGGGACAGGGAAAACGAATGAGCAGTTCTTC,CASSRTGTGKTNEQFF